The 2 T cell receptor beta chains in this list originate from one sample, sequenced in a study of blood T cell repertoires in COVID-19. Assay used: immunoSEQ multiplex PCR; TCRdb lists only in-frame clones, some missing. The sample contains roughly 180,000 clones, approximately 80% of which appear only once. Sequencing input: peripheral blood. These receptors were collected from a human donor in a cohort sampled during active COVID-19.

The V and J genes are TRBV7-2 and TRBJ1-1; possible D gene TRBD1, 5 bases. Trimming pared 1 base from V and 6 bases from J, leaving 15 bases between. The CDR3 is 15 residues long. Germline CDR1 reads SGHTA; CDR2 reads FQGNSA. The CDR3 DNA reads TGTGCCAGCAGCTTAGGGTGGGGGGGTGTTGCTGAAGCTTTCTTT. Translating gives CASSLGWGGVAEAFF. The complete variable domain, with remaining parts taken from reference TRBV7-2 and TRBJ1-1, reads GAGVSQSPSNKVTEKGKDVELRCDPISGHTALYWYRQSLGQGLEFLIYFQGNSAPDKSGLPSDRFSAERTGGSVSTLTIQRTQQEDSAVYLCASSLGWGGVAEAFFGQGTRLTVV.

The CDR3 DNA follows: TGCAGCGTTCTGGAGGGAGGAGATGAAAAACTGTTTTTT. Translating it yields CSVLEGGDEKLFF. This rearrangement joins TRBV29-1 to TRBJ1-4; no definite D call. Per the germline V gene, CDR1 is SQVTM and CDR2 is ANQGSEA. The V end lost 5 bases, the J end lost 6 bases, and 13 bases lay between the germline ends. The CDR3 totals 13 residues.